This T cell receptor (beta chain) was retrieved from a study of shared clonotypes between healthy human individuals. This CDR3 region has 16 residues. Germline CDR1 is KGHSH and CDR2 is LQKENI. There were only Caucasian adults among the donors, and all lived in Nashville, Tennessee. The study ran the assay at deep level. Measured with immunoSEQ multiplex PCR; TCRdb has only the in-frame clones, and not every one. The sample holds some 2,000,000 clones, roughly 94% seen once. Concerning this clone itself: The junction departs from the called germline gene at one end, perhaps through a read error. Other DNA sequences in the sample encode the same CDR3.

The TCR sequence derives from a man between 18 and 29 years old in good health. Material: naive CD4+ T cells sorted from blood. Indicated subset: CD45RA+ positively selected. The gene calls are TRBV18 and TRBJ2-6; no clear D gene. CDR3 coding DNA: TGCGCCAGCTCACCATACACCCTTTCTGGGGCCAACGTCCTGACTTTC. This encodes CASSPYTLSGANVLTF.